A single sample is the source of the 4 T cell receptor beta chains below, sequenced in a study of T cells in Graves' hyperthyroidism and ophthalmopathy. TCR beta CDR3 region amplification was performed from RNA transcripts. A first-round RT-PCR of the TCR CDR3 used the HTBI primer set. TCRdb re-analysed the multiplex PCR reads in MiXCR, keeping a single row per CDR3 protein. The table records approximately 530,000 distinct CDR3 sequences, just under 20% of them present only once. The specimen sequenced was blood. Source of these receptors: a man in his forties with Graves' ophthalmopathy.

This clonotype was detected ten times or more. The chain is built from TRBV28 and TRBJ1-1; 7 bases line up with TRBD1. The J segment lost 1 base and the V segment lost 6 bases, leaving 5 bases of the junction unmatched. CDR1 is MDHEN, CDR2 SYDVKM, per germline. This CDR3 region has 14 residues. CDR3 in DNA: TGTGCCAGCAGCCGGGGACAGACGAACACTGAAGCTTTCTTT. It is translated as CASSRGQTNTEAFF.

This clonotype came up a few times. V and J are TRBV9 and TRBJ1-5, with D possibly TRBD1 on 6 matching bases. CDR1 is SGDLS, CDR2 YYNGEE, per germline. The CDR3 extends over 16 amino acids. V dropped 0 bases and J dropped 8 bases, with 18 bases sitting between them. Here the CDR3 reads CASSVERTASTEPQHF. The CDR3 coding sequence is TGTGCCAGCAGCGTAGAAAGGACAGCCTCGACTGAGCCCCAGCATTTT.

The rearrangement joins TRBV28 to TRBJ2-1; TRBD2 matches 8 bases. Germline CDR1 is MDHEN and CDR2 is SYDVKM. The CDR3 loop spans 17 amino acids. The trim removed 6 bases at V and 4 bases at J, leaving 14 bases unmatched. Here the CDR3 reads CASSRISAGALYNEQFF. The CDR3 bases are TGTGCCAGCAGCCGAATTTCAGCGGGAGCATTGTACAATGAGCAGTTCTTC.

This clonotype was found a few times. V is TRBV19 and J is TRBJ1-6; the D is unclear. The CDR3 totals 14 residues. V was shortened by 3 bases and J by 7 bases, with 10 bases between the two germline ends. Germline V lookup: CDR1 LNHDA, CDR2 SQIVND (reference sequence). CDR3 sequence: CASSMGNRNSPLHF. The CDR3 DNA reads TGTGCCAGTAGTATGGGGAACCGAAATTCACCCCTCCACTTT.